This TCR beta chain was captured by sequencing in a study of blood T cell repertoires in COVID-19. Clones were sequenced by immunoSEQ multiplex PCR, and TCRdb holds only the in-frame ones, with some missing. Altogether a few hundred thousand clones are present, around nine tenths being singletons, with the ten largest covering 3% to 3.5%. J was trimmed by 3 bases and V by 3 bases; bases with no gene match: 12. The CDR3 extends over 18 amino acids. The germline V gene has CDR1 SGHTA and CDR2 FQGNSA. Sequencing was carried out using peripheral blood. The chain is built from TRBV7-2 and TRBJ1-5; 9 bases fit TRBD1. The TCR originated in a man in his fifties or sixties with acute or convalescent COVID-19. The DNA for the CDR3 is TGTGCCAGCAGCTTTCGGGACAGGGTTCTCGATAACAATCAGCCCCAGCATTTT. Translated: CASSFRDRVLDNNQPQHF. The entire variable domain, with the rest obtained from reference TRBV7-2 and TRBJ1-5, is as follows: GAGVSQSPSNKVTEKGKDVELRCDPISGHTALYWYRQSLGQGLEFLIYFQGNSAPDKSGLPSDRFSAERTGGSVSTLTIQRTQQEDSAVYLCASSFRDRVLDNNQPQHFGDGTRLSIL.